Shown below are 28 T cell receptor beta chains from a single sample sequenced in a study of relationships among human T cell subsets. The T cell receptor alpha and beta CDR3 regions were amplified from mRNA by semiquantitative ARM-PCR. ARM-PCR used tagged nested gene-specific primers, then communal superprimers for exponential amplification. TCRdb re-analysed the multiplex PCR reads in MiXCR, keeping a single row per CDR3 protein. The data show around 15,000 distinct CDR3 sequences, less than 70% seen once. The sequenced sample consisted of total T cells sorted from blood. These receptors all come from a man between 40 and 49 years old in good health.

This chain links TRBV10-2 with TRBJ2-7, with D perhaps being TRBD1 or TRBD2 (5 bases each). CDR1 is WSHSY and CDR2 is SAAADI in the germline V gene. CDR3 length: 12 amino acids. Trimming stripped 6 bases from V and 3 bases from J, with 9 bases between. The CDR3 spells CASRGDGYEQYF. The CDR3 coding sequence is TGCGCCAGCAGGGGGGACGGCTACGAGCAGTACTTC.

In this sample, this clonotype turned up a few times. The chain employs TRBV20-1 and TRBJ2-7, with 10 bases fitting TRBD2. Germline trimming cut 5 bases from V and 4 bases from J; bases unmatched to any gene: 5. This CDR3 is 13 amino acids long. The germline CDR1 and CDR2 sequences are DFQATT and SNEGSKA (reference sequence). CDR3 sequence (DNA): TGCAGTGCTTCTAGCGGGAGTTTGTACGAGCAGTACTTC. Residues: CSASSGSLYEQYF.

Comment on this clonotype: At one of its ends the junction is not consistent with the germline gene, which may arise from a read error. The genes are TRBV5-6 and TRBJ2-7; D possibly corresponds to TRBD1 (6 bases). The length of the CDR3 is 16 residues. CDR1 is SGHDT, CDR2 YYEEEE, per germline. The CDR3 is CVSSQRLTGNSYEQYF. The CDR3 DNA reads TGTGTCAGCAGCCAACGTTTAACAGGGAACTCCTACGAGCAGTACTTC.

Worth noting for this clonotype: In this CDR3 the conserved last residue, phenylalanine or tryptophan, is missing, so a read error is likely. CDR3 DNA sequence: TGTGCCAGCAGCCGTTTATCGGGGGGGGCCAGAGATACGCAGTATCTT. This sequence encodes CASSRLSGGARDTQYL. The chain uses TRBV11-2 and TRBJ2-3; 8 bases match TRBD2. The V gene end was trimmed by 5 bases and the J gene end by 5 bases; junction bases not matched to a gene: 12. The CDR3 is 16 residues long. CDR1 and CDR2 (germline): SGHAT, FQNNGV.

This clonotype was observed a handful of times. This rearrangement joins TRBV27 to TRBJ2-1; maybe TRBD1 (5 bases). Germline V gene sequence: CDR1 MNHEY, CDR2 SMNVEV (reference sequence). The CDR3 consists of 14 residues. Trimming removed 0 bases at V and 3 bases at J, with 6 bases between. The chain's CDR3 is CASSLSGVYNEQFF. The CDR3 nucleotides are TGTGCCAGCAGTTTATCAGGGGTCTACAATGAGCAGTTCTTC.

The chain has TRBV12-3 or TRBV12-4 and TRBJ1-1; TRBD1 is a possible D gene (5 bases). V lost 8 bases, J lost 5 bases, and 15 bases lay in between. The CDR3 spans 13 residues. DNA of the CDR3: TGTGCCAGCGAGGGCGGGGGGTGGACTGAAGCTTTCTTT. Amino acid sequence: CASEGGGWTEAFF.

This clonotype was seen a few times. This chain connects TRBV11-2 to TRBJ1-2; D is unclear. Trimming left V 2 bases short and J 6 bases short, with 16 bases between. The germline CDR1 and CDR2 sequences are SGHAT and FQNNGV. The CDR3 totals 15 residues. Written as DNA, the CDR3 is TGTGCCAGCAGCTTAAGGCTATCGGGCACGGATGGCTACACCTTC. It codes for CASSLRLSGTDGYTF.

V is TRBV20-1 and J is TRBJ2-5; D not certain. CDR3 size: 16 residues. Trimming pared 0 bases from V and 4 bases from J, leaving 18 bases between. Per the germline V gene, CDR1 is DFQATT and CDR2 is SNEGSKA (reference sequence). The CDR3 DNA sequence: TGCAGTGCTAGAGATTCGATTGGGTTAGCATCAGAGACCCAGTACTTC. It is translated as CSARDSIGLASETQYF.

The chain has TRBV4-1 and TRBJ1-1, with 8 nucleotides matching TRBD1. CDR3 length: 15 amino acids. The germline gives CDR1 MGHRA, CDR2 YSYEKL. The V gene end was trimmed by 3 bases and the J gene end by 4 bases; junction bases not matched to a gene: 7. CDR3 loop: CASSQTDRASTEAFF. The CDR3 DNA is TGCGCCAGCAGCCAGACGGACAGGGCGAGCACTGAAGCTTTCTTT.

V usage is TRBV12-3 or TRBV12-4 and J usage is TRBJ2-5; no clear D. The CDR3 runs to 13 residues. Trimming stripped 2 bases from V and 3 bases from J, with 7 bases between. In DNA, the CDR3 is TGTGCCAGCAGTTTAAATCGGAAAGAGACCCAGTACTTC. This sequence encodes CASSLNRKETQYF.

This clonotype was detected only a few times. The chain employs TRBV10-3 and TRBJ2-7; D might be TRBD1 (6 bases). Germline loops: CDR1 ENHRY, CDR2 SYGVKD. Deletions cut 2 bases from V and 2 bases from J, with 10 bases between. This CDR3 has 14 residues. The CDR3 here is CAISETGTTYEQYF. CDR3 sequence (DNA): TGTGCCATCAGTGAGACAGGGACGACCTACGAGCAGTACTTC.

The genes are TRBV12-3 or TRBV12-4 and TRBJ2-1; D gene uncertain. The V and J ends lost 1 base and 5 bases respectively, with 3 bases between them. The CDR3 sequence is 12 residues long. The CDR3 loop reads CASSLVNNEQFF. The CDR3 DNA reads TGTGCCAGCAGTTTAGTTAACAATGAGCAGTTCTTC.

The chain combines TRBV11-2 with TRBJ2-5; D is unclear. The V and J ends lost 1 base and 0 bases respectively, with 12 bases between them. This CDR3 contains 16 residues. Looked up from germline, CDR1 is SGHAT and CDR2 is FQNNGV. The chain's CDR3 is CASSLGLGRYQETQYF. The CDR3 nucleotides read TGTGCCAGCAGCTTAGGGCTCGGACGGTACCAAGAGACCCAGTACTTC. Full variable domain (outside the CDR3, taken from reference TRBV11-2 and TRBJ2-5): EAGVAQSPRYKIIEKRQSVAFWCNPISGHATLYWYQQILGQGPKLLIQFQNNGVVDDSQLPKDRFSAERLKGVDSTLKIQPAKLEDSAVYLCASSLGLGRYQETQYFGPGTRLLVL.

The chain has TRBV28 and TRBJ2-7; D is unclear. The V gene's germline CDR1 is MDHEN and CDR2 SYDVKM. The CDR3 covers 16 residues. Trimming shortened V by 6 bases and J by 3 bases, and 21 bases separated the two germline ends. The CDR3 bases are TGTGCCAGCAGCCCTTCGAGAGGACGAAGGATCTACGAGCAGTACTTC. Translation gives CASSPSRGRRIYEQYF.

By share of the sample, this clonotype is medium-sized. This chain links TRBV1 with TRBJ1-5; the table's D call TRBD1 went unverified against the DNA. TRBV1 is listed as a pseudogene. This CDR3 has 17 amino acids. The CDR3, as DNA: TGCACCAGCAGACAAGGGACAGATCCATATAGCAATCAGCCCCAGCATTTT. The encoded protein is CTSRQGTDPYSNQPQHF.

This chain connects TRBV20-1 to TRBJ2-7, with TRBD1 as a possible D gene (6 bases). Per the germline V gene, CDR1 is DFQATT and CDR2 is SNEGSKA (reference sequence). This CDR3 contains 12 residues. In nucleotides, the CDR3 is TGCGGAGGCCGTGCAGGGGAGAACGAGCAGTACTTC. Its translation is CGGRAGENEQYF.

The rearrangement uses TRBV2 and TRBJ2-7, with D possibly matching TRBD2 (6 bases). The CDR3 is made up of 15 amino acids. Per germline, CDR1 SNHLY and CDR2 FYNNEI. Trimming left V 3 bases short and J 2 bases short, with 14 bases between. CDR3 residues: CASSEEATRPYEQYF. The CDR3 bases are TGTGCCAGCAGTGAGGAGGCGACTAGACCCTACGAGCAGTACTTC.

This chain connects TRBV10-3 to TRBJ2-1, with 10 nucleotides matching TRBD1. Germline V CDR1 and CDR2: ENHRY, SYGVKD. V gave up 10 bases and J gave up 7 bases; unmatched junction bases: 7. This CDR3 is 13 amino acids long. CDR3 sequence (DNA): TGTGCCAGCAATCGGGACAGGGGTAATGAGCAGTTCTTC. Its protein product is CASNRDRGNEQFF.

This clonotype was seen just once. DNA for the CDR3: TGCGCCAGCAGTGAGTCGAGGCTAGCGGGAGGGCCAAATGAGCAGTTCTTC. Protein sequence: CASSESRLAGGPNEQFF. The chain employs TRBV10-2 and TRBJ2-1; TRBD2 matches 12 bases. The germline CDR1 and CDR2 sequences are WSHSY and SAAADI. V lost 0 bases to trimming and J lost 7 bases; unmatched junction nucleotides: 7. The CDR3 has 17 residues.

Only one count was recorded for this clonotype. This chain links TRBV4-1 with TRBJ1-6, with 8 bases that match TRBD1. In germline, CDR1 is MGHRA, CDR2 YSYEKL. The CDR3 has 16 amino acids. J gave up 5 bases and V 1 base, and 4 bases lay outside the gene matches. CDR3 protein: CASSQGDRQNNSPLHF. CDR3 DNA: TGCGCCAGCAGCCAAGGGGACAGGCAGAATAATTCACCCCTCCACTTT.

CDR3 in DNA: TGCGCCAGCAGCTTGGAACTAGCGGGCACCTACGAGCAGTACTTC. This codes for CASSLELAGTYEQYF. The chain uses TRBV5-1 and TRBJ2-7; 9 positions match TRBD2. Per the germline V gene, CDR1 is SGHRS and CDR2 is YFSETQ. There are 15 residues in the CDR3. V lost 0 bases to trimming and J lost 2 bases; unmatched junction nucleotides: 3. Full variable domain (outside the CDR3, taken from reference TRBV5-1 and TRBJ2-7): KAGVTQTPRYLIKTRGQQVTLSCSPISGHRSVSWYQQTPGQGLQFLFEYFSETQRNKGNFPGRFSGRQFSNSRSEMNVSTLELGDSALYLCASSLELAGTYEQYFGPGTRLTVT.

This clonotype showed up just a few times. Here the CDR3 DNA reads TGTGCCAGCAGCTTAGGGCCGGGACTAGCGGAACCGATTAACAATGAGCAGTTCTTC. Protein: CASSLGPGLAEPINNEQFF. J is TRBJ2-1 and V is TRBV13; 11 positions agree with TRBD2. The V gene end was trimmed by 0 bases and the J gene end by 5 bases; junction bases not matched to a gene: 12. Germline-derived CDR1 and CDR2 are PRHDT and FYEKMQ (reference sequence). The CDR3 sequence is 19 residues long.

V and J are TRBV29-1 and TRBJ2-1, with D possibly matching TRBD2 (6 bases). Germline assignment: CDR1 SQVTM and CDR2 ANQGSEA. This CDR3 has 12 residues. Trimming pared 6 bases from V and 6 bases from J, leaving 12 bases between. CDR3 sequence reads: CSVGGISNEQFF. CDR3 DNA: TGCAGCGTGGGGGGAATCTCCAATGAGCAGTTCTTC.

The J gene is TRBJ1-1, the V gene TRBV6-6; no clear D gene. Trimming shortened V by 0 bases and J by 3 bases, and 5 bases separated the two germline ends. The CDR3 covers 13 residues. Germline V CDR1 and CDR2: MNHNY, SVGAGI (reference sequence). The CDR3: CASSYSKDTEAFF. DNA of the CDR3: TGTGCCAGCAGTTACTCGAAGGACACTGAAGCTTTCTTT.

The chain couples TRBV20-1 to TRBJ2-3, with 10 bases fitting TRBD1. Per germline, CDR1 DFQATT and CDR2 SNEGSKA (reference sequence). V lost 7 bases, J lost 6 bases, and 4 bases stayed unmatched. CDR3 length equals 12 residues. Here the CDR3 DNA reads TGCAGTGACGGGACAGGGGTGGATACGCAGTATTTT. It codes for CSDGTGVDTQYF.

About this clonotype: Relative to the germline gene, one junction end is altered; a read error may explain this. This chain links TRBV19 with TRBJ2-1, with D perhaps TRBD2 (5 bases). Germline lookup yields CDR1 LNHDA and CDR2 SQIVND (reference sequence). The CDR3 totals 13 residues. The CDR3 sequence is CTSSMSSPNEQFF. CDR3 nucleotide sequence: TGTACCAGTAGTATGTCTAGCCCCAATGAGCAGTTCTTC.

The chain's CDR3 is CASRSNQETQYF. CDR3 sequence (DNA): TGTGCCAGCAGATCGAATCAAGAGACCCAGTACTTC. This chain links TRBV6-1 with TRBJ2-5, with D uncertain. There are 12 residues in the CDR3. Germline lookup yields CDR1 MNHNS and CDR2 SASEGT. With 6 bases removed from V and 2 bases from J, the gap between germline ends came to 7 bases.

About this clonotype itself: At one end, the junction sequence differs from germline, possibly due to a read error. The CDR3 protein is CATSGGQAQHF. The DNA for the CDR3 is TGTGCCACCAGCGGGGGTCAGGCCCAGCATTTT. This chain links TRBV24-1 with TRBJ1-5, with TRBD1 as a possible D gene (5 bases). The CDR3 length is 11 residues. The germline V gene encodes CDR1 KGHDR and CDR2 SFDVKD.